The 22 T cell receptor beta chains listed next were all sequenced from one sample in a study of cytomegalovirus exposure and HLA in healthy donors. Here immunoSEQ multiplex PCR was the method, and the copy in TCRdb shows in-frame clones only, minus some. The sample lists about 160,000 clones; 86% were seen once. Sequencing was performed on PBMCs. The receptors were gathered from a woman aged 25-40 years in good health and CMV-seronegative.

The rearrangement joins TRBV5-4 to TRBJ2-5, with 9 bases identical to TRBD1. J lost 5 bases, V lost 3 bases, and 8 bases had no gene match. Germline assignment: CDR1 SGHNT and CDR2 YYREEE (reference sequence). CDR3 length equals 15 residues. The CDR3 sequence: CASSSNRGRVETQYF. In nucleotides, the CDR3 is TGTGCCAGCAGCTCCAACAGGGGGCGGGTGGAGACCCAGTACTTC. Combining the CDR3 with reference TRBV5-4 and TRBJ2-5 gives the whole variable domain ETGVTQSPTHLIKTRGQQVTLRCSSQSGHNTVSWYQQALGQGPQFIFQYYREEENGRGNFPPRFSGLQFPNYSSELNVNALELDDSALYLCASSSNRGRVETQYFGPGTRLLVL.

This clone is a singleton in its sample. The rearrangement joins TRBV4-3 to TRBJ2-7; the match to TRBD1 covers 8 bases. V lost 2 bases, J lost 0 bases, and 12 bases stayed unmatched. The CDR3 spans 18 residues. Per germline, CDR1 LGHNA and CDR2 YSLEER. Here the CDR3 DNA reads TGCGCCAGCAGCCAAAATCTACAGGGGGGTCCCCTCTCCTACGAGCAGTACTTC. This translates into CASSQNLQGGPLSYEQYF.

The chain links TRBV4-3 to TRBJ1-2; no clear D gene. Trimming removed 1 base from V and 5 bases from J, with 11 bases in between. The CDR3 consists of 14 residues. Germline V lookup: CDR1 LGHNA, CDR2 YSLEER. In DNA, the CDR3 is TGCGCCAGCAGCCAAGCCCCCGGGAATTATGGCTACACCTTC. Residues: CASSQAPGNYGYTF.

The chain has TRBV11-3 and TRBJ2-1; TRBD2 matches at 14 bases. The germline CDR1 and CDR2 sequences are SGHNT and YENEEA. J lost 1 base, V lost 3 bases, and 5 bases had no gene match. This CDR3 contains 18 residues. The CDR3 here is CASSLAGTSGSSYNEQFF. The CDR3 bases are TGTGCCAGCAGCTTGGCCGGGACTAGCGGGAGTTCCTACAATGAGCAGTTCTTC.

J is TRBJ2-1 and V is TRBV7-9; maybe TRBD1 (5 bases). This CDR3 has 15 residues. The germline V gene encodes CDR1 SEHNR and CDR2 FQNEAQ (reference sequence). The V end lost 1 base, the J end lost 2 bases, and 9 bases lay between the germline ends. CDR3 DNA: TGTGCCAGCAGCTTAGGTCGGACAACCTACAATGAGCAGTTCTTC. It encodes CASSLGRTTYNEQFF.

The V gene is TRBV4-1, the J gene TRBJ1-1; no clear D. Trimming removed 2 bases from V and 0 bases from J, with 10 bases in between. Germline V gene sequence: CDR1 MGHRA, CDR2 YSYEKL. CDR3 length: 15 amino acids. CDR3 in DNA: TGCGCCAGCAGCCAAAGTGAGGTGGTGAACACTGAAGCTTTCTTT. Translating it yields CASSQSEVVNTEAFF.

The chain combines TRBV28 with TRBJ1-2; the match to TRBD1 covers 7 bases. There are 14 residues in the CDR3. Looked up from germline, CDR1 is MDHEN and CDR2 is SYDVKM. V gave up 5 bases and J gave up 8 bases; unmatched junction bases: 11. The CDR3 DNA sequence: TGTGCCAGCAGTCTTAGAGTCGCAGGGGGGGGCTACACCTTC. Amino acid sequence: CASSLRVAGGGYTF.

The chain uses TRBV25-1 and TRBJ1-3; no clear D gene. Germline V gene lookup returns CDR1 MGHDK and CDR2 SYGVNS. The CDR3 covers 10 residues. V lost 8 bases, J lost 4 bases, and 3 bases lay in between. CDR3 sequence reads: CASEGNTIYF. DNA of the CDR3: TGTGCCAGCGAGGGAAACACCATATATTTT.

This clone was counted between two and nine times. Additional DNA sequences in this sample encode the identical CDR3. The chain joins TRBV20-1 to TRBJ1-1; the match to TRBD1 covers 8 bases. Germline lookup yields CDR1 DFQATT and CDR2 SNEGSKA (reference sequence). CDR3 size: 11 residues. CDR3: CSGQGNTEAFF. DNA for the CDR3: TGCAGCGGACAGGGTAACACTGAAGCTTTCTTT.

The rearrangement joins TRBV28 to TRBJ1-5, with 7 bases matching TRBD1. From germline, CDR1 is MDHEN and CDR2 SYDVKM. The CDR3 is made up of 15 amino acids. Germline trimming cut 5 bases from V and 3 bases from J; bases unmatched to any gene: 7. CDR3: CASSPDRNFNQPQHF. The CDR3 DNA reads TGTGCCAGCAGTCCGGACAGGAACTTCAATCAGCCCCAGCATTTT.

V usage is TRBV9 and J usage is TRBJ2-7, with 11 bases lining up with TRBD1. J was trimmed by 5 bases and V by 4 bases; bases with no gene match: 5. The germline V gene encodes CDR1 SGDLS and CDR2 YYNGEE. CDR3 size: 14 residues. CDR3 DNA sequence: TGTGCCAGCAGCCTCCGGACAGGGGGCGACGAGCAGTACTTC. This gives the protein CASSLRTGGDEQYF.

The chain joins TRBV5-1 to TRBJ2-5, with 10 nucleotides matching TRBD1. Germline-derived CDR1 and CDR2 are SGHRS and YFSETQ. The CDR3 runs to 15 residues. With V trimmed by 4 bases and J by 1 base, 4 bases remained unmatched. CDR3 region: CASSPGQGGQETQYF. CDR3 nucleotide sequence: TGCGCCAGCAGCCCAGGACAGGGGGGCCAAGAGACCCAGTACTTC.

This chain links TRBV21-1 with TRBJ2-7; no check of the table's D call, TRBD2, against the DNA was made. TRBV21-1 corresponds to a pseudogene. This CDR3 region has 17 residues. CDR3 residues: CASSKACMLAGVYEQYF. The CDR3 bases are TGTGCCAGCAGCAAAGCGTGTATGCTAGCGGGAGTCTACGAGCAGTACTTC.

CDR3 amino acids: CAWSYGDTYGYTF. CDR3 bases: TGTGCCTGGAGTTACGGGGACACTTATGGCTACACCTTC. The chain employs TRBV30 and TRBJ1-2; D is possibly TRBD1 (6 bases). Trimming pared 2 bases from V and 5 bases from J, leaving 12 bases between. The CDR3 is 13 amino acids. From germline, CDR1 is GTSNPN and CDR2 SVGIG (reference sequence).

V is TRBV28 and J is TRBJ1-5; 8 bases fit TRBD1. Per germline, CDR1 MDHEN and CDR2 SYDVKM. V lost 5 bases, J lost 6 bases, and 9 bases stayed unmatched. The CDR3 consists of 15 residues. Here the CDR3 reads CASSAQGVPRQPQHF. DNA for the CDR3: TGTGCCAGCAGTGCACAGGGGGTTCCTCGTCAGCCCCAGCATTTT. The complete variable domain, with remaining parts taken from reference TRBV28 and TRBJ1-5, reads DVKVTQSSRYLVKRTGEKVFLECVQDMDHENMFWYRQDPGLGLRLIYFSYDVKMKEKGDIPEGYSVSREKKERFSLILESASTNQTSMYLCASSAQGVPRQPQHFGDGTRLSIL.

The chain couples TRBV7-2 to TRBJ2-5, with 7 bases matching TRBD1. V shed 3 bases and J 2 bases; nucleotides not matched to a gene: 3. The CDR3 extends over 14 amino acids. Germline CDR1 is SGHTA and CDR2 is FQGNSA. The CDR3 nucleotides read TGTGCCAGCAGCTTGGGACAGTTGCAAGAGACCCAGTACTTC. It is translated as CASSLGQLQETQYF.

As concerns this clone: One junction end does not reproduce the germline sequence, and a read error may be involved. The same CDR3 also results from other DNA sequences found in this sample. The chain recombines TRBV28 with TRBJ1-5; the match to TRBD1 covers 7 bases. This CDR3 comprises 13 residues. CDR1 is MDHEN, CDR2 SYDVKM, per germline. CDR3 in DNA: TGTGCCAGCAGGACAGGGAACAATCAGCCTCAGCATTTT. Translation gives CASRTGNNQPQHF.

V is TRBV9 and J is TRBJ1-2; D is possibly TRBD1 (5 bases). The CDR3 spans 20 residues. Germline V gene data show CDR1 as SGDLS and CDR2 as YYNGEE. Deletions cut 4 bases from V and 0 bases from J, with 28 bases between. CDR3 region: CASSLQVGTQVPLANYGYTF. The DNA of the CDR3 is TGTGCCAGCAGCCTCCAAGTTGGTACACAGGTCCCCCTAGCTAACTATGGCTACACCTTC. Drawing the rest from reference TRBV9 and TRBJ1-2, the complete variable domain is DSGVTQTPKHLITATGQRVTLRCSPRSGDLSVYWYQQSLDQGLQFLIQYYNGEERAKGNILERFSAQQFPDLHSELNLSSLELGDSALYFCASSLQVGTQVPLANYGYTFGSGTRLTVV.

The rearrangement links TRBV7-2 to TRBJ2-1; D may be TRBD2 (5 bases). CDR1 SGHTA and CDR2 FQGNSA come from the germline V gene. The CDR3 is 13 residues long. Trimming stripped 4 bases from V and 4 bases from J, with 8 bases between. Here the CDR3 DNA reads TGTGCCAGCAGCTCGACTAAATACAATGAGCAGTTCTTC. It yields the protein CASSSTKYNEQFF.

The CDR3 DNA is TGTGCCAGCAGTTTACGGGGGAGGGCGTACGAGCAGTACTTC. Its translation: CASSLRGRAYEQYF. The V call is TRBV28, the J call TRBJ2-7; TRBD2 aligns across 7 bases. CDR3 size: 14 residues. The germline V gene has CDR1 MDHEN and CDR2 SYDVKM. With V trimmed by 2 bases and J by 4 bases, 5 bases remained unmatched.

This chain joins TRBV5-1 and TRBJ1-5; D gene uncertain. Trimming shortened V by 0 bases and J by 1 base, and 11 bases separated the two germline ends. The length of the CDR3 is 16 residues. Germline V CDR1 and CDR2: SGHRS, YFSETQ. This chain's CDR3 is CASSLGFPDSNQPQHF. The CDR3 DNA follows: TGCGCCAGCAGCTTGGGGTTCCCGGACAGCAATCAGCCCCAGCATTTT.

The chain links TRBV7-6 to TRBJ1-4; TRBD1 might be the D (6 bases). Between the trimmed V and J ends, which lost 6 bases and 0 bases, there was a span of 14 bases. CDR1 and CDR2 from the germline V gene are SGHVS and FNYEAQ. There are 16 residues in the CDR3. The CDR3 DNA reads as TGTGCCAGCAGTCGTGGGACACCCGCAACTAATGAAAAACTGTTTTTT. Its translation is CASSRGTPATNEKLFF.